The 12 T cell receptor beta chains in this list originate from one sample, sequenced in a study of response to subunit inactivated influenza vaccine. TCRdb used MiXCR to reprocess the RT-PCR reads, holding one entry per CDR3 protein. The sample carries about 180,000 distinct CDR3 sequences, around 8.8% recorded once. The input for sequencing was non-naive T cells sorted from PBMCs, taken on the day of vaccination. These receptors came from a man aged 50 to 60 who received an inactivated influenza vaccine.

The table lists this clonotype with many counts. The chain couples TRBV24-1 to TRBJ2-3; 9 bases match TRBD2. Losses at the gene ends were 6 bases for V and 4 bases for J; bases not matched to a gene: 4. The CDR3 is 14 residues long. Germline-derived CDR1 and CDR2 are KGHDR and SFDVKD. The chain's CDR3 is CATSLAGEADTQYF. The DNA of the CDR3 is TGTGCCACCAGTTTAGCGGGAGAGGCAGATACGCAGTATTTT.

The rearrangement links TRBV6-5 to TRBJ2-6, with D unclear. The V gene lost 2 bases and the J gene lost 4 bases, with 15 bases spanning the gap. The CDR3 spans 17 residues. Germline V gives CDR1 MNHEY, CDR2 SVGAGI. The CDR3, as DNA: TGTGCCAGCAGTTACACTGAGGCGGTTCCAGGGGCCAACGTCCTGACTTTC. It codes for CASSYTEAVPGANVLTF.

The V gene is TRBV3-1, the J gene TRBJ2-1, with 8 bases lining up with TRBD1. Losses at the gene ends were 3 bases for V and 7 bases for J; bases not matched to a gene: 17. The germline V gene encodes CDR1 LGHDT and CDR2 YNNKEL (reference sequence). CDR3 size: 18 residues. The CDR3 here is CASSHLFLRDRFSNEQFF. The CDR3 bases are TGTGCCAGCAGCCATTTATTTCTCCGGGACAGGTTTAGTAATGAGCAGTTCTTC.

This chain's CDR3 is CAIRGGQGEDTQYF. CDR3 coding DNA: TGTGCCATCAGGGGAGGACAGGGGGAAGATACGCAGTATTTT. V usage is TRBV10-3 and J usage is TRBJ2-3; 10 nucleotides line up with TRBD1. Germline V lookup: CDR1 ENHRY, CDR2 SYGVKD. V gave up 6 bases and J gave up 5 bases; unmatched junction bases: 5. The CDR3 covers 14 residues.

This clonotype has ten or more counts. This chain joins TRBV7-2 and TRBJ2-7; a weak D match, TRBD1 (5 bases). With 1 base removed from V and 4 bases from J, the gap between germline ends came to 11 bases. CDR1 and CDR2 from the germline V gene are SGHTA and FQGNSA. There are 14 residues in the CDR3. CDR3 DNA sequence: TGTGCCAGCAGCTTAGATTCCGGACATTACGAGCAGTACTTC. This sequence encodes CASSLDSGHYEQYF.

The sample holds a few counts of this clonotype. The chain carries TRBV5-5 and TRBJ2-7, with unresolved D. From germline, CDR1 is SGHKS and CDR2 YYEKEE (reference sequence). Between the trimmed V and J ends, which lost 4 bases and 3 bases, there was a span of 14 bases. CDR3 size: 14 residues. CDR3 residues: CASSATAGSYEQYF. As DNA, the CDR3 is TGTGCCAGCAGCGCCACGGCAGGCAGCTACGAGCAGTACTTC.

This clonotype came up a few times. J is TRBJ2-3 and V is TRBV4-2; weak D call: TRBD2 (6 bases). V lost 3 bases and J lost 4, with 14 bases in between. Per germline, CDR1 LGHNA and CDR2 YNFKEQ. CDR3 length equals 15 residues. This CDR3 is CASSQASGLADTQYF. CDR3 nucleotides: TGTGCCAGCAGCCAGGCCAGCGGGTTGGCAGATACGCAGTATTTT.

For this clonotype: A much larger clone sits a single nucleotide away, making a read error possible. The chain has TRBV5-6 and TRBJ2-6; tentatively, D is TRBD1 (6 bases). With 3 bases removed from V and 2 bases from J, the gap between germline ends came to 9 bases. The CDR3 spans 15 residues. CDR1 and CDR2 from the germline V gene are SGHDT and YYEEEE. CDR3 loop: CASSSQGPGANVLTF. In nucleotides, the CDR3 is TGTGCCAGCAGCTCACAGGGTCCTGGGGCCAACGTCCTGACTTTC.

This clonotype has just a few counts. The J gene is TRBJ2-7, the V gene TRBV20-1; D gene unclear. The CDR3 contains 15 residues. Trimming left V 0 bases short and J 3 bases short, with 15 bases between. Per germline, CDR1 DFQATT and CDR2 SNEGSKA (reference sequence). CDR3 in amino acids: CSARDNTDNFYEQYF. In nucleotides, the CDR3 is TGCAGTGCTAGAGATAACACGGATAACTTCTACGAGCAGTACTTC.

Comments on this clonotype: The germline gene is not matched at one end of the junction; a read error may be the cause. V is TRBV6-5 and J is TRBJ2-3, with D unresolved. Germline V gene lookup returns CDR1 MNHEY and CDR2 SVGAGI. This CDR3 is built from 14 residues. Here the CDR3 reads CVSSYRRRTDTQYF. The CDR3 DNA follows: TGTGTCAGCAGTTATCGAAGACGCACAGATACGCAGTATTTT.

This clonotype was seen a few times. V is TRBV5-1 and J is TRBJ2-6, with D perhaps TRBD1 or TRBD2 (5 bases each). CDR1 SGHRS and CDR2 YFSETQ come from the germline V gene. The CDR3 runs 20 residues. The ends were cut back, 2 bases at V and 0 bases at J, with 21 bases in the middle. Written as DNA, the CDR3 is TGCGCCAGCAGCTTTACCTCCGGGACCGGACTTTACTCTGGGGCCAACGTCCTGACTTTC. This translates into CASSFTSGTGLYSGANVLTF.

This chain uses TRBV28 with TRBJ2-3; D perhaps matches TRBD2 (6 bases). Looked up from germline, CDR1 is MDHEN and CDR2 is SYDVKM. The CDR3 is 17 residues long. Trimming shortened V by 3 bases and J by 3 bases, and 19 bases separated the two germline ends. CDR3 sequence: CASSLPRGGVGTDTQYF. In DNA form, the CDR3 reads TGTGCCAGCAGTTTGCCCCGAGGCGGGGTGGGAACAGATACGCAGTATTTT.